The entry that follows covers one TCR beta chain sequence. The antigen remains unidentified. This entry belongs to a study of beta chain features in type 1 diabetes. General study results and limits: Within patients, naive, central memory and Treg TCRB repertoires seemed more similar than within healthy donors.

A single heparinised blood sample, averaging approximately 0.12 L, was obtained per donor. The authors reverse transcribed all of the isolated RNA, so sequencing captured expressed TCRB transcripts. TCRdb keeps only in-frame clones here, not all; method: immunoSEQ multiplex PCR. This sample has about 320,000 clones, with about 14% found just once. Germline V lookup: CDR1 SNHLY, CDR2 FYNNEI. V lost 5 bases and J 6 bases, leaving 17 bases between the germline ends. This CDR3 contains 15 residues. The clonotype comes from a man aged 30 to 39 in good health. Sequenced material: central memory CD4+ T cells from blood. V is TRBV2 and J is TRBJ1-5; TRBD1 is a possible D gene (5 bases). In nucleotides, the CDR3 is TGTGCCAGCAGTCTGCAGGGAGGGTCGAGTCAGCCCCAGCATTTT. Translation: CASSLQGGSSQPQHF.